This T cell receptor (beta chain) was sequenced for a study of blood T cell repertoires in COVID-19. Trimming took 7 bases from V and 3 from J, leaving 13 bases between them. The CDR3 totals 13 residues. The germline gives CDR1 MNHNY, CDR2 SVGAGI (reference sequence). Seattle cases were enrolled at active infection and followed longitudinally. Repertoires were generated with immunoSEQ multiplex PCR, while TCRdb's copy carries only in-frame clones and drops some. The sample lists around 250,000 clones, 90% occurring once. The TCR was taken from a woman aged 55-70 years with COVID-19, enrolled during active disease. The chain couples TRBV6-6 to TRBJ2-7; no clear D. The sample was peripheral blood. CDR3 nucleotides: TGTGCCAGCACCCGACACTCCAGCTACGAGCAGTACTTC. This gives the protein CASTRHSSYEQYF.